This is a list of T cell receptor beta chains from one sample in a study of beta chain features in type 1 diabetes. Profiling relied on immunoSEQ multiplex PCR, and the TCRdb table lists in-frame clones only, not all of them. Here the sample spans 900,000 or so clones, roughly a sixth being singletons. The sequenced sample consisted of naive CD4+ T cells from blood. These TCRs come from a woman aged 18-29 years in good health. CDR3s include the opening cysteine and the closing phenylalanine or tryptophan. Fields, in order: clone size, D gene, J gene, V gene, CDR3 DNA, CDR3 protein. A D gene is named only where the DNA matches it firmly. Rows may omit the clone size; those that give it use once, few, many or a size class.

NA,TRBD2,TRBJ2-1,TRBV9,TGTGCCAGCAGCGCTAGCGGGGGTTACAATGAGCAGTTCTTC,CASSASGGYNEQFF
NA,NA,TRBJ1-5,TRBV6-6,TGTGCCAGCATTCGGGGCGACTTCGCTCAGCCCCAGCATTTT,CASIRGDFAQPQHF
NA,TRBD1,TRBJ1-4,TRBV2,TGTGCCAGCAGCGCCGGGACAGGGAGGGAAAAACTGTTTTTT,CASSAGTGREKLFF
few,NA,TRBJ2-2,TRBV18,TGTGCCAGCTCAAGGTCTGGGGAGCTGTTTTTT,CASSRSGELFF
NA,TRBD1,TRBJ2-4,TRBV7-6,TGTGCCAGCAGCCCCACCGGACAGGCTTTGGGTACAAACATTCAGTACTTC,CASSPTGQALGTNIQYF
few,TRBD1,TRBJ2-7,TRBV7-2,TGTGCCAGCGGCCGGGACAGTTCCTACGAGCAGTACTTC,CASGRDSSYEQYF
few,NA,TRBJ2-7,TRBV7-9,TGTGCCAGCAGCTTATCCCTGAGCTACGAGCAGTACTTC,CASSLSLSYEQYF
NA,NA,TRBJ2-1,TRBV6-5,TGTGCCAGCAGTTACTATAGGGGACCGGCGAGTGAGCAGTTCTTC,CASSYYRGPASEQFF
few,NA,TRBJ2-7,TRBV6-5,TGTGCCAGTCGTCCTCTCAGGGGATCGTCCTACGAGCAGTACTTC,CASRPLRGSSYEQYF
NA,NA,TRBJ2-3,TRBV5-1,TGCGCCAGCAGAAGCACAGATACGCAGTATTTT,CASRSTDTQYF
NA,TRBD2,TRBJ2-4,TRBV7-9,TGTGCCAGCAGCCAAGCGGGAGTGGGAAACATTCAGTACTTC,CASSQAGVGNIQYF
few,NA,TRBJ2-3,TRBV28,TGTGCCAGCAGTTTGAAGGGCTATACGCAGTATTTT,CASSLKGYTQYF
few,TRBD2,TRBJ2-5,TRBV7-3,TGTGCCAGCAGCTTAGGCCGGGGGGAAGAGACCCAGTACTTC,CASSLGRGEETQYF
NA,NA,TRBJ2-3,TRBV6-5,TGTGCCAGCAGTTACCGCGGGAACACAGATACGCAGTATTTT,CASSYRGNTDTQYF
few,TRBD1,TRBJ2-5,TRBV7-6,TGTGCCAGCAGCAGGGGGCAAGGGAGAGAGACCCAGTACTTC,CASSRGQGRETQYF
few,NA,TRBJ2-6,TRBV28,TGTGCCAGCAGCGCCTACTCTGGGGCCAACGTCCTGACTTTC,CASSAYSGANVLTF
few,NA,TRBJ1-4,TRBV18,TGTGCCAGCTCACCACTTCGGGGTATCATCAGCGAAAAACTGTTTTTT,CASSPLRGIISEKLFF
NA,NA,TRBJ2-2,TRBV7-2,TGTGCCAGCAGTTCCCCCCTTGGGGGAATAAACACCGGGGAGCTGTTTTTT,CASSSPLGGINTGELFF
once,NA,TRBJ2-7,TRBV11-2,TGTGCCAGCAGCGCAACCTTAACCGGGCCCAGAGGGTCCTACGAGCAGTACTTC,CASSATLTGPRGSYEQYF
few,NA,TRBJ2-7,TRBV5-1,TGCGCCAGCAGCTTGGCCGTGGGATACGCCTACGAGCAGTACTTC,CASSLAVGYAYEQYF
few,NA,TRBJ2-3,TRBV9,TGTGCCAGCAGCGTAGGTACCCTGCGGACAGATACGCAGTATTTT,CASSVGTLRTDTQYF
NA,TRBD1,TRBJ2-2,TRBV7-6,TGTGCCAGCAGCTTACTACAGGGGGCGGCCGGGGAGCTGTTTTTT,CASSLLQGAAGELFF
NA,TRBD2,TRBJ2-5,TRBV29-1,TGCAGCGTGGATCGGGAGGGATTACGAACCCAGTACTTC,CSVDREGLRTQYF
NA,NA,TRBJ1-1,TRBV5-1,TGCGCCAGCAGCCTCGGGACACCAAGTGAAGCTTTCTTT,CASSLGTPSEAFF
few,NA,TRBJ2-7,TRBV11-2,TGTGCCAGCAGCCAGGGGACAACCAACGAGCAGTACTTC,CASSQGTTNEQYF
few,NA,TRBJ1-4,TRBV6-1,TGTGCCAGCAGTGAAATCGGGACCCGTGGAGAAAAACTGTTTTTT,CASSEIGTRGEKLFF
few,NA,TRBJ1-1,TRBV18,TGTGCCAGCTCACCTTGGGGGCAACAGGGTCCCTCTGAAGCTTTCTTT,CASSPWGQQGPSEAFF
few,NA,TRBJ2-7,TRBV11-1,TGTGCCAGCAGTCACCGGGCAGGGTTGGGCTACGAGCAGTACTTC,CASSHRAGLGYEQYF
NA,NA,TRBJ2-5,TRBV25-1,TGTGCCAGCAGTGAAGAGGGCAGACCTGGGGAGACCCAGTACTTC,CASSEEGRPGETQYF
few,TRBD2,TRBJ2-5,TRBV5-1,TGCGCCAGCAGCTTGGGCAGGGCGCTAGCGGGAAAAGAGACCCAGTACTTC,CASSLGRALAGKETQYF
few,NA,TRBJ1-1,TRBV14,TGTGCCAGCAGCCAGCAGATGAACACTGAAGCTTTCTTT,CASSQQMNTEAFF
NA,TRBD1,TRBJ1-2,TRBV27,TGTGCCAGCAGTTCCAGACAGGGGAGGATATTTGGGTGGAACTATGGCTACACCTTC,CASSSRQGRIFGWNYGYTF
few,NA,TRBJ2-2,TRBV2,TGTGCCAGCCTGGACCACAACACCGGGGAGCTGTTTTTT,CASLDHNTGELFF